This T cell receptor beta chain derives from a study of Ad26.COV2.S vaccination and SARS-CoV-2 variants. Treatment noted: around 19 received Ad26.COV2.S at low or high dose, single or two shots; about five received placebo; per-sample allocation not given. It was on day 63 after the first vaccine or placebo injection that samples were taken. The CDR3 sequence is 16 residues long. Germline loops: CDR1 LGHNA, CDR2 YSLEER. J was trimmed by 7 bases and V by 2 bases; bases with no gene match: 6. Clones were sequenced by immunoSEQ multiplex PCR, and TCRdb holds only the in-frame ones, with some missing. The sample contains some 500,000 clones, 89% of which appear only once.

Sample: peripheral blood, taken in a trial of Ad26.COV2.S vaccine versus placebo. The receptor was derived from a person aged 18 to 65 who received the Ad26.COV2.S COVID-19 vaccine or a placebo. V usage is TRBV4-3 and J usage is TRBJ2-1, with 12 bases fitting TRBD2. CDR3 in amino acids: CASSQILAGGLNEQFF. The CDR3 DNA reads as TGCGCCAGCAGCCAAATTCTAGCGGGAGGGTTAAATGAGCAGTTCTTC.